These 24 T cell receptor beta chains were all obtained from the same sample, sequenced in a study of cytomegalovirus exposure and HLA in healthy donors. The primer mix had 60 Vbeta and 13 Jbeta primers. Repertoires were generated with immunoSEQ multiplex PCR, while TCRdb's copy carries only in-frame clones and drops some. Here the sample spans under 200,000 clones, roughly 79% being singletons. What was sequenced was PBMCs. The receptors were sampled from a woman between 25 and 40 years old in good health and CMV-seropositive.

This clone was recorded once. The chain couples TRBV7-2 to TRBJ1-1; D uncertain. The germline V gene encodes CDR1 SGHTA and CDR2 FQGNSA. Trimming cost V 4 bases and J 4 bases, with 13 bases left between them. The CDR3 is 14 amino acids. The CDR3 DNA reads as TGTGCCAGCAGCTCCCAACGGGGTGGCACTGAAGCTTTCTTT. Its translation is CASSSQRGGTEAFF.

The J gene is TRBJ2-5, the V gene TRBV5-6; tentative D call: TRBD1 (6 bases). V lost 1 base to trimming and J lost 5 bases, with 12 bases between them. In germline, CDR1 is SGHDT, CDR2 YYEEEE. The CDR3 is 14 amino acids. The CDR3 is CASSLSHRAETQYF. The CDR3 DNA follows: TGTGCCAGCAGCTTGTCTCACAGGGCGGAGACCCAGTACTTC.

J is TRBJ2-2 and V is TRBV7-2, with D possibly being TRBD2 (5 bases). The CDR3 is made up of 14 amino acids. Germline assignment: CDR1 SGHTA and CDR2 FQGNSA. The V gene lost 8 bases and the J gene lost 4 bases, with 14 bases spanning the gap. DNA of the CDR3: TGTGCCAGCGGATCGCGGGCTCCCACCGGGGAGCTGTTTTTT. It is translated as CASGSRAPTGELFF. The variable domain in full, completed from reference TRBV7-2 and TRBJ2-2, reads GAGVSQSPSNKVTEKGKDVELRCDPISGHTALYWYRQSLGQGLEFLIYFQGNSAPDKSGLPSDRFSAERTGGSVSTLTIQRTQQEDSAVYLCASGSRAPTGELFFGEGSRLTVL.

This clone is a singleton in its sample. The chain links TRBV11-2 to TRBJ2-1; no clear D gene. This CDR3 comprises 14 residues. Germline loops: CDR1 SGHAT, CDR2 FQNNGV. The V end was cut by 0 bases, the J end by 4 bases, with 7 bases between. CDR3 protein: CASSLDREYNEQFF. The CDR3 coding sequence is TGTGCCAGCAGCTTAGATCGTGAGTACAATGAGCAGTTCTTC. The variable domain in full, with the rest retrieved from reference TRBV11-2 and TRBJ2-1, is EAGVAQSPRYKIIEKRQSVAFWCNPISGHATLYWYQQILGQGPKLLIQFQNNGVVDDSQLPKDRFSAERLKGVDSTLKIQPAKLEDSAVYLCASSLDREYNEQFFGPGTRLTVL.

V usage is TRBV28 and J usage is TRBJ2-7; no reliable D call. Germline V CDR1 and CDR2: MDHEN, SYDVKM. This CDR3 is built from 12 residues. Between the trimmed V and J ends, which lost 4 bases and 2 bases, there was a span of 6 bases. The CDR3 region is CASSSPAYEQYF. CDR3 in DNA: TGTGCCAGCAGTTCCCCGGCCTACGAGCAGTACTTC.

This chain links TRBV6-1 with TRBJ2-1, with unresolved D. The germline V and J ends were trimmed by 5 bases and 4 bases, with 12 bases remaining between them. Germline V gives CDR1 MNHNS, CDR2 SASEGT. The CDR3 has 14 amino acids. The chain's CDR3 is CASSQVGRYNEQFF. CDR3 bases: TGTGCCAGCAGTCAGGTCGGCAGATACAATGAGCAGTTCTTC.

The chain recombines TRBV18 with TRBJ1-5; 9 nucleotides line up with TRBD1. CDR3 size: 14 residues. V gave up 4 bases and J gave up 4 bases; unmatched junction bases: 2. Looked up from germline, CDR1 is KGHSH and CDR2 is LQKENI. As DNA, the CDR3 is TGTGCCAGCTCACGGACAGGGGATAATCAGCCCCAGCATTTT. Translating gives CASSRTGDNQPQHF.

The chain links TRBV2 to TRBJ1-6, with D possibly matching TRBD1 (5 bases). The CDR3 is made up of 13 amino acids. Per the germline V gene, CDR1 is SNHLY and CDR2 is FYNNEI. Trimming took off 8 bases at V and 10 bases at J, with 15 bases between the two ends. CDR3 in amino acids: CASLAGYPSPLHF. The CDR3 nucleotides are TGTGCCAGCCTCGCAGGGTACCCCTCACCCCTCCACTTT.

V gene TRBV7-2 combines with J gene TRBJ2-3, with 13 bases identical to TRBD2. Germline-derived CDR1 and CDR2 are SGHTA and FQGNSA. This CDR3 is built from 15 residues. The ends lost 5 bases at V and 7 bases at J; junction bases unmatched: 6. The CDR3 DNA is TGTGCCAGCAGCAAACGGACTAGCGGGAGAAATACGCAGTATTTT. It codes for CASSKRTSGRNTQYF.

The chain carries TRBV30 and TRBJ1-5; 7 bases line up with TRBD1. V lost 0 bases to trimming and J lost 7 bases; unmatched junction nucleotides: 12. This CDR3 is built from 16 residues. Germline values: CDR1 GTSNPN, CDR2 SVGIG (reference sequence). The CDR3 DNA sequence: TGTGCCTGGAGTGTTACCGGGACAGTTAAGCGGCAGCCCCAGCATTTT. Translated, it gives CAWSVTGTVKRQPQHF.

This chain uses TRBV9 with TRBJ1-1; unclear D gene. Germline CDR1 is SGDLS and CDR2 is YYNGEE. This CDR3 has 12 residues. The ends were cut back, 0 bases at V and 11 bases at J, with 11 bases in the middle. The CDR3 region is CASSVGVGRAFF. In nucleotides, the CDR3 is TGTGCCAGCAGCGTAGGAGTAGGGAGGGCTTTCTTT.

J is TRBJ2-7 and V is TRBV7-9; weak D call: TRBD2 (6 bases). V was pared by 1 base and J by 2 bases, with 9 bases between. Germline values: CDR1 SEHNR, CDR2 FQNEAQ (reference sequence). This CDR3 has 14 amino acids. CDR3 residues: CASSLGGEAYEQYF. Here the CDR3 DNA reads TGTGCCAGCAGCTTAGGGGGGGAAGCCTACGAGCAGTACTTC.

This chain uses TRBV10-3 with TRBJ1-5, with unresolved D. With 6 bases removed from V and 3 bases from J, the gap between germline ends came to 6 bases. The length of the CDR3 is 12 residues. Germline assignment: CDR1 ENHRY and CDR2 SYGVKD. In DNA, the CDR3 is TGTGCCATCAGCACAGCCAATCAGCCCCAGCATTTT. Residues: CAISTANQPQHF.

A few counts support this clone. This chain joins TRBV6-6 and TRBJ1-4; D unresolved. The CDR3 loop spans 16 amino acids. Germline V gene data show CDR1 as MNHNY and CDR2 as SVGAGI (reference sequence). V lost 0 bases to trimming and J lost 5 bases, with 13 bases between them. In DNA, the CDR3 is TGTGCCAGCAGTTACTCGTTTGCAGCGATAAATGAAAAACTGTTTTTT. Amino acids: CASSYSFAAINEKLFF.

The chain recombines TRBV15 with TRBJ1-2; 7 nucleotides align to TRBD1. Germline CDR1 reads LNHNV; CDR2 reads YYDKDF (reference sequence). This CDR3 spans 16 amino acids. The V gene end was trimmed by 1 base and the J gene end by 6 bases; junction bases not matched to a gene: 11. CDR3 nucleotides: TGTGCCACCAGCAGAGTCTTTAGTACAGGGGAGGATGGCTACACCTTC. This encodes CATSRVFSTGEDGYTF.

The rearrangement links TRBV7-2 to TRBJ2-2; D is undetermined. Germline V lookup: CDR1 SGHTA, CDR2 FQGNSA. The V end lost 1 base, the J end lost 6 bases, and 6 bases lay between the germline ends. The CDR3 contains 13 residues. The CDR3 region is CASSLGPAGELFF. CDR3 nucleotide sequence: TGTGCCAGCAGCTTAGGCCCAGCCGGGGAGCTGTTTTTT.

The chain couples TRBV7-9 to TRBJ2-2, with D perhaps TRBD2 (5 bases). This CDR3 comprises 13 residues. The ends were cut back, 5 bases at V and 6 bases at J, with 10 bases in the middle. From germline, CDR1 is SEHNR and CDR2 FQNEAQ (reference sequence). CDR3: CASSTRLPGELFF. The CDR3 coding sequence is TGTGCCAGCAGCACTCGACTACCCGGGGAGCTGTTTTTT.

With respect to this clone: The same CDR3 also results from other DNA sequences found in this sample. This chain uses TRBV5-1 with TRBJ1-1, with D unresolved. Germline V gene data show CDR1 as SGHRS and CDR2 as YFSETQ. The CDR3 covers 13 residues. V gave up 0 bases and J gave up 2 bases, with 5 bases separating them. Written as DNA, the CDR3 is TGCGCCAGCAGCTTGGTTTCTAACACTGAAGCTTTCTTT. Translating gives CASSLVSNTEAFF. The full variable domain, rest sourced from reference TRBV5-1 and TRBJ1-1, is KAGVTQTPRYLIKTRGQQVTLSCSPISGHRSVSWYQQTPGQGLQFLFEYFSETQRNKGNFPGRFSGRQFSNSRSEMNVSTLELGDSALYLCASSLVSNTEAFFGQGTRLTVV.

This clone has only a few counts. V usage is TRBV4-3 and J usage is TRBJ1-1; D unclear. Germline V gene lookup returns CDR1 LGHNA and CDR2 YSLEER. The CDR3 spans 14 residues. V was pared by 0 bases and J by 4 bases, with 9 bases between. The CDR3 DNA reads as TGCGCCAGCAGCCAAGAAAGAGGGAGCACTGAAGCTTTCTTT. Residues: CASSQERGSTEAFF.

The rearrangement joins TRBV6-1 to TRBJ2-1, with D tentatively TRBD1 (6 bases). The length of the CDR3 is 14 residues. Looked up from germline, CDR1 is MNHNS and CDR2 is SASEGT. V lost 7 bases, J lost 8 bases, and 18 bases lay in between. The CDR3 protein is CASMRGMSIYEQFF. CDR3 nucleotide sequence: TGTGCCAGCATGAGGGGGATGTCTATCTATGAGCAGTTCTTC.

The chain carries TRBV30 and TRBJ1-2; D gene ambiguous. CDR1 and CDR2 (germline): GTSNPN, SVGIG (reference sequence). Trimming removed 2 bases from V and 0 bases from J, with 4 bases in between. CDR3 length: 12 residues. Here the CDR3 DNA reads TGTGCCTGGAGTCGGGCTAACTATGGCTACACCTTC. Its translation: CAWSRANYGYTF. Complete variable domain (other parts from reference TRBV30 and TRBJ1-2): SQTIHQWPATLVQPVGSPLSLECTVEGTSNPNLYWYRQAAGRGLQLLFYSVGIGQISSEVPQNLSASRPQDRQFILSSKKLLLSDSGFYLCAWSRANYGYTFGSGTRLTVV.

The CDR3 bases are TGTGCCTTTGCGGGGGGCTCCTACGAGCAGTACTTC. This gives the protein CAFAGGSYEQYF. This rearrangement joins TRBV30 to TRBJ2-7; TRBD2 matches 8 bases. The junction had 2 bases not matched to a gene; V was cut back by 7 bases and J by 0 bases. Per germline, CDR1 GTSNPN and CDR2 SVGIG (reference sequence). The CDR3 covers 12 residues.

This chain links TRBV28 with TRBJ1-1, with D maybe TRBD1 (6 bases). This CDR3 comprises 14 residues. Germline CDR1 and CDR2: MDHEN and SYDVKM. The V and J ends lost 1 base and 1 base respectively, with 7 bases between them. Here the CDR3 DNA reads TGTGCCAGCAGTTTATCAGGGGCGAACACTGAAGCTTTCTTT. It codes for CASSLSGANTEAFF.

The V call is TRBV10-3, the J call TRBJ2-7; TRBD1 matches 8 bases. The CDR3 has 15 residues. V was pared by 0 bases and J by 4 bases, with 5 bases of the junction left unmatched. CDR1 ENHRY and CDR2 SYGVKD come from the germline V gene. The CDR3 bases are TGTGCCATCAGTGAGTCCCCGCAGGGGGCGTACGAGCAGTACTTC. Protein: CAISESPQGAYEQYF.